The rows below give T cell receptor beta chains drawn from one sample of a study of blood T cell repertoires in COVID-19. The protocol was immunoSEQ multiplex PCR, while the TCRdb copy is restricted to in-frame clones and leaves out a portion. The profile covers 42,000 or so clones, with around nine tenths appearing a single time and around 2.4% taken by the ten largest. Input material: peripheral blood. The receptor source for this set is a human donor in a cohort sampled during active COVID-19. CDR3s include the opening cysteine and the closing phenylalanine or tryptophan. The order of the fields is J gene, clone size, D gene, V gene, CDR3 DNA, CDR3 protein. D genes are given only for firm matches. Expanded clones are given a class, and other clones once, few, many or no size at all.

J gene: TRBJ2-1; clone size: NA; D gene: TRBD2; V gene: TRBV19; CDR3 DNA: TGTGCCAGTAGTATTGGGACTAGCGGGGGGGTTGAGCAGTTCTTC; CDR3 protein: CASSIGTSGGVEQFF
J gene: TRBJ1-5; clone size: NA; D gene: NA; V gene: TRBV28; CDR3 DNA: TGTGCCAGCAGTTTCGCAGGGGCCCGACTCAATCAGCCCCAGCATTTT; CDR3 protein: CASSFAGARLNQPQHF
J gene: TRBJ2-2; clone size: NA; D gene: NA; V gene: TRBV2; CDR3 DNA: TGTGCCAGCGACGGGGGGCACACCGGGGAGCTGTTTTTT; CDR3 protein: CASDGGHTGELFF
J gene: TRBJ2-1; clone size: NA; D gene: TRBD2; V gene: TRBV30; CDR3 DNA: TGTGCCTGGCCGACGGCTCGACTAGCGGATGAGCAGTTCTTC; CDR3 protein: CAWPTARLADEQFF
J gene: TRBJ2-1; clone size: NA; D gene: TRBD1; V gene: TRBV30; CDR3 DNA: TGTGCCACGGACAGGGGCAATGAGCAGTTCTTC; CDR3 protein: CATDRGNEQFF
J gene: TRBJ2-2; clone size: few; D gene: NA; V gene: TRBV6-5; CDR3 DNA: TGTGCCAGCACCGCAGGGGGGAGCGGGGAGCTGTTTTTT; CDR3 protein: CASTAGGSGELFF
J gene: TRBJ2-7; clone size: NA; D gene: TRBD1; V gene: TRBV5-5; CDR3 DNA: TGTGCCAGCAGCTGGGACAGGCTCTACGAGCAGTACTTC; CDR3 protein: CASSWDRLYEQYF
J gene: TRBJ1-3; clone size: NA; D gene: NA; V gene: TRBV4-1; CDR3 DNA: TGCGCCAGCAGCCAAGGGGCGATGAGCTCTGGAAACACCATATATTTT; CDR3 protein: CASSQGAMSSGNTIYF
J gene: TRBJ2-3; clone size: once; D gene: TRBD2; V gene: TRBV3-1/TRBV3-2; CDR3 DNA: TGTGCCAGCAGCCAAGGAGGCTCGGGGGGGCTGGCAGATACGCAGTATTTT; CDR3 protein: CASSQGGSGGLADTQYF
J gene: TRBJ1-4; clone size: NA; D gene: TRBD1; V gene: TRBV5-1; CDR3 DNA: TGCGCCAGCAGCCCGACAGGGGCCCCTTCACTAGGAAATGAAAAACTGTTTTTT; CDR3 protein: CASSPTGAPSLGNEKLFF
J gene: TRBJ2-5; clone size: NA; D gene: TRBD1; V gene: TRBV5-1; CDR3 DNA: TGCGCCAGCAGCTTTCACGGGACAGGGGGTGGCGAGACCCAGTACTTC; CDR3 protein: CASSFHGTGGGETQYF
J gene: TRBJ2-7; clone size: NA; D gene: NA; V gene: TRBV19; CDR3 DNA: TGTGCCAGTAGTACCCGGGACAAGACCCGCACGATGCAGTACTTC; CDR3 protein: CASSTRDKTRTMQYF
J gene: TRBJ1-1; clone size: NA; D gene: NA; V gene: TRBV10-3; CDR3 DNA: TGTGCCATCAGTAGACCAGACCAGGGACAAGGAGCTTTCTTT; CDR3 protein: CAISRPDQGQGAFF
J gene: TRBJ1-1; clone size: NA; D gene: NA; V gene: TRBV29-1; CDR3 DNA: TGCAGCGTTGAAGATGGCGGGGACGCTGAAGCTTTCTTT; CDR3 protein: CSVEDGGDAEAFF
J gene: TRBJ1-6; clone size: NA; D gene: NA; V gene: TRBV7-2; CDR3 DNA: TGTGCCAGCAGCCGCTATAATTCACCCCTCCACTTT; CDR3 protein: CASSRYNSPLHF
J gene: TRBJ2-7; clone size: medium-sized; D gene: TRBD2; V gene: TRBV5-6; CDR3 DNA: TGTGCCAGCAGCTCCGGACTAGTCGCCTTCCACGAGCAGTACTTC; CDR3 protein: CASSSGLVAFHEQYF
J gene: TRBJ2-6; clone size: NA; D gene: NA; V gene: TRBV10-1; CDR3 DNA: TGCGCCAGCTCCCCCGGGGCTGGGGCCAACGTCCTGACTTTC; CDR3 protein: CASSPGAGANVLTF
J gene: TRBJ2-3; clone size: NA; D gene: NA; V gene: TRBV18; CDR3 DNA: TGTGCCAGCCGTACGGGGGTTGGCACAGATACGCAGTATTTT; CDR3 protein: CASRTGVGTDTQYF
J gene: TRBJ1-5; clone size: NA; D gene: NA; V gene: TRBV5-1; CDR3 DNA: TGCGCCAGCAGCCCCCGTGGAGGACAGCCCCAGCATTTT; CDR3 protein: CASSPRGGQPQHF
J gene: TRBJ1-1; clone size: once; D gene: TRBD1; V gene: TRBV6-5; CDR3 DNA: TGTGCCAGCACTCCCCCGACAGGGCGGCGGGCTGAAGCTTTCTTT; CDR3 protein: CASTPPTGRRAEAFF
J gene: TRBJ2-7; clone size: NA; D gene: NA; V gene: TRBV18; CDR3 DNA: TGTGCCAGCTCTCCCGACAGAGCCTACGAGCAGTACTTC; CDR3 protein: CASSPDRAYEQYF
J gene: TRBJ2-3; clone size: NA; D gene: TRBD2; V gene: TRBV5-1; CDR3 DNA: TGCGCCAGCAGCTTCGAGCGGGGGGGCCTCACAGATACGCAGTATTTT; CDR3 protein: CASSFERGGLTDTQYF
J gene: TRBJ2-3; clone size: NA; D gene: TRBD2; V gene: TRBV6-1; CDR3 DNA: TGTGCCAGCAGTGAATCTTCTAGCGGGGGGGCAGTTCGAACAGATACGCAGTATTTT; CDR3 protein: CASSESSSGGAVRTDTQYF
J gene: TRBJ2-7; clone size: NA; D gene: NA; V gene: TRBV9; CDR3 DNA: TGTGCCAGCAGCGTAGGTGACCGGGCAGGGATTTACGAGCAGTACTTC; CDR3 protein: CASSVGDRAGIYEQYF
J gene: TRBJ2-7; clone size: NA; D gene: TRBD1; V gene: TRBV5-5; CDR3 DNA: TGTGCCAGCAGCTTGACCGGACAGGGAGTTTGGGAGCAGTACTTC; CDR3 protein: CASSLTGQGVWEQYF
J gene: TRBJ2-7; clone size: once; D gene: TRBD2; V gene: TRBV27; CDR3 DNA: TGTGCCAGCAGTTTAAAGGGCGGGGGGGCCTACGAGCAGTACTTC; CDR3 protein: CASSLKGGGAYEQYF
J gene: TRBJ2-5; clone size: NA; D gene: NA; V gene: TRBV9; CDR3 DNA: TGTGCCAGCAGCCGTGGTGGGGGCGAGGGGGAGACCCAGTACTTC; CDR3 protein: CASSRGGGEGETQYF
J gene: TRBJ1-5; clone size: NA; D gene: NA; V gene: TRBV5-6; CDR3 DNA: TGTGCCAGCAGCCGTCGGGAGGGGCACCTGAGCAATCAGCCCCAGCATTTT; CDR3 protein: CASSRREGHLSNQPQHF
J gene: TRBJ2-7; clone size: NA; D gene: NA; V gene: TRBV7-9; CDR3 DNA: TGTGCCAGCAGCTCCCGGAAGTTGGGAGGGGACAGGAGCGCCTACGAGCAGTACTTC; CDR3 protein: CASSSRKLGGDRSAYEQYF
J gene: TRBJ2-7; clone size: NA; D gene: NA; V gene: TRBV3-1/TRBV3-2; CDR3 DNA: TGTGCCAGCAGCCAAGATCTAACTGGGGGCGGCGAGCAGTACTTC; CDR3 protein: CASSQDLTGGGEQYF
J gene: TRBJ1-2; clone size: NA; D gene: TRBD1; V gene: TRBV25-1; CDR3 DNA: TGTGCCAGCAGTTTAAAGAGGACAGGGGGCTTGGGGTATGGCTACACCTTC; CDR3 protein: CASSLKRTGGLGYGYTF
J gene: TRBJ1-3; clone size: NA; D gene: NA; V gene: TRBV30; CDR3 DNA: TGTGCCTGGAGTCGGGGAGTTGGAAACACCATATATTTT; CDR3 protein: CAWSRGVGNTIYF
J gene: TRBJ2-5; clone size: NA; D gene: TRBD2; V gene: TRBV11-2; CDR3 DNA: TGTGCCAGCAGCTATAGCGGGGGGGGCCAAGAGACCCAGTACTTC; CDR3 protein: CASSYSGGGQETQYF
J gene: TRBJ1-5; clone size: NA; D gene: NA; V gene: TRBV2; CDR3 DNA: TGTGCCAGCAGGGACAGAGCTAGCAATCAGCCCCAGCATTTT; CDR3 protein: CASRDRASNQPQHF
J gene: TRBJ1-1; clone size: NA; D gene: TRBD1; V gene: TRBV19; CDR3 DNA: TGTGCCAGTAGTATAAGAGGTCTTAAGGGGGCGACAGGGGTAAGGAACACTGAAGCTTTCTTT; CDR3 protein: CASSIRGLKGATGVRNTEAFF
J gene: TRBJ2-7; clone size: NA; D gene: TRBD1; V gene: TRBV10-3; CDR3 DNA: TGTGCCATCAGTGACCGGACAGGGGCCTACGAGCAGTACTTC; CDR3 protein: CAISDRTGAYEQYF
J gene: TRBJ1-2; clone size: NA; D gene: TRBD1; V gene: TRBV6-5; CDR3 DNA: TGTGCCAGCCGACCCGACAGGGGACCCTATGGCTACACCTTC; CDR3 protein: CASRPDRGPYGYTF
J gene: TRBJ2-7; clone size: NA; D gene: NA; V gene: TRBV3-1/TRBV3-2; CDR3 DNA: TGTGCCAGCAGCCAAGCCGCCCTAGCATCCTACGAGCAGTACTTC; CDR3 protein: CASSQAALASYEQYF
J gene: TRBJ2-3; clone size: NA; D gene: TRBD2; V gene: TRBV3-1/TRBV3-2; CDR3 DNA: TGTGCCAGCAGGCTTAGCGGGGGTTATTCAGATACGCAGTATTTT; CDR3 protein: CASRLSGGYSDTQYF
J gene: TRBJ1-4; clone size: once; D gene: NA; V gene: TRBV5-6; CDR3 DNA: TGTGCCAGCAACTTAAGAGATAGAGTTTTTGAAAAACTGTTTTTT; CDR3 protein: CASNLRDRVFEKLFF